This entry describes one TCR beta chain. The sample comes from a study of blood T cell repertoires in COVID-19. Data came from immunoSEQ multiplex PCR; TCRdb stores just in-frame clones and leaves some out. The sample shows approximately 250,000 clones, approximately 90% of them seen only once. The V gene's germline CDR1 is KGHDR and CDR2 SFDVKD. With 4 bases clipped from V and 2 bases from J, the junction kept 13 bases outside the gene matches. The CDR3 totals 18 residues. V is TRBV24-1 and J is TRBJ1-3; 7 bases fit TRBD1. The receptor comes from a woman in her fifties or sixties in a cohort exposed to, infected with or recovered from COVID-19 (not recorded which). The sample taken for sequencing was PBMCs or T cells enriched from blood (not recorded which). CDR3 sequence reads: CATSDQKRQGPAGNTIYF. The CDR3, as DNA: TGTGCCACCAGTGACCAAAAAAGACAGGGACCCGCTGGAAACACCATATATTTT.